The sequence of this TCR beta chain was determined in a study of regulatory T cells in long-lasting Graves disease. In the case of this clonotype: The antigen is unknown.

Researchers made TCR beta libraries by using iRepertoire HTBI primers and running Arm-PCR on CDR3 regions. TCRdb called the multiplex PCR reads again in MiXCR, with one record for every CDR3 protein. In the table there are a few hundred thousand distinct CDR3 sequences, around a fifth of which are singletons. Time point reported: persistent/refractory GD, antithyroid drugs over 5 years with positive TRAb. RNA from PBMCs was the source of the TCR library. Whole-study results and caveats: Exclusively peripheral blood, rather than thyroid tissue, was studied.

This clonotype was sampled from a female donor with Graves disease. The source was peripheral blood mononuclear cells (PBMCs), collected when the disease was refractory, from a patient treated with antithyroid drugs.

CDR3 protein: CASSVSRGGTEAFF. CDR3 in DNA: TGTGCCAGCAGTGTATCCAGGGGAGGAACTGAAGCTTTCTTT. The gene calls are TRBV25-1 and TRBJ1-1; TRBD1 is a possible D gene (6 bases). The CDR3 contains 14 residues. Per germline, CDR1 MGHDK and CDR2 SYGVNS. Trimming left V 4 bases short and J 5 bases short, with 14 bases between.